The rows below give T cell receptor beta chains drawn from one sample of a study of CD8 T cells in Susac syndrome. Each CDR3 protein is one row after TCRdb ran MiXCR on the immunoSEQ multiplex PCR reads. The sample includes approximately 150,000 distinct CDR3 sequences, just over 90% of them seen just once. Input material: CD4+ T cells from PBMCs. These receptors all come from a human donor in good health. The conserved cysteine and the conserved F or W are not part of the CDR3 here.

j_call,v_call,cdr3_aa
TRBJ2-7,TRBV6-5,ASSYFMADVNEQY
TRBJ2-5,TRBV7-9,ATTGGALIQETQY
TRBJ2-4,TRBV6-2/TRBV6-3,ASSYGGGAQNIQY
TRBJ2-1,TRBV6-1,ASSPDYNEQF
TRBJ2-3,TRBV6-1,ASSEESHLLAGTQY
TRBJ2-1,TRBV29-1,SVGTSDEQF
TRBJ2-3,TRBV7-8,ASSTPSGGRTDTQY
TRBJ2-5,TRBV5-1,ASSLQGGFQETQY
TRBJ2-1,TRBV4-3,ASSQVDMGLASHEQF
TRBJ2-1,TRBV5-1,ASSFDGVAWF
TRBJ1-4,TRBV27,ASSFGGDEKLF
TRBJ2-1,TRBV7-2,ASSFTGTNEQF
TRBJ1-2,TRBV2,ASSPRTGSMT
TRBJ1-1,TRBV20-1,SARQGGTEAF
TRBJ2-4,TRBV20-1,SARGDKNIQY
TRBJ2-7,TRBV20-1,SATPPLRLGLYEQY
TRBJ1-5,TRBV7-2,ASSLAGAVNQPQH
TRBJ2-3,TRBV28,ASKGTPTTDTQY
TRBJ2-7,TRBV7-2,ASSLVARGSAEQY
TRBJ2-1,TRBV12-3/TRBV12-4,ASSPPLGNEQF
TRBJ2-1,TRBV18,ASSSDRANEQF
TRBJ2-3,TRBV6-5,ASSRGTSGEDTQY
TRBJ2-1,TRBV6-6,ASSHNDFYNEQF
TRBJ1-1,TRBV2,ASSVWTGGGTEAF
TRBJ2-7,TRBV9,ASSVAGTGGSYEQY
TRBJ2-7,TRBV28,ASSSTKQGLLEQY
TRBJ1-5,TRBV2,ASRGDHGPQH
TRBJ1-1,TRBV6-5,ASSYGGGAF
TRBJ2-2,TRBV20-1,SANKGLNTGELF
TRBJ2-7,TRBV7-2,ASSLAGLFSYEQY
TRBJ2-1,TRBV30,AWSGLAAYNEQF